The rows below give T cell receptor beta chains drawn from one sample of a study of blood T cell repertoires in COVID-19. Profiled with immunoSEQ multiplex PCR; TCRdb holds only in-frame clones, not every one. The top ten clones hold under 3% of a sample with 350,000 to 450,000 clones, 70% to 90% of them seen once. Material for sequencing was peripheral blood. Source of these receptors: a woman aged 60-70 years with COVID-19, enrolled during active disease. Each CDR3 is given with its conserved first and last residue. Each record gives: J gene, D gene, V gene, clone size, CDR3 protein, CDR3 DNA. D genes are given only for firm matches. For some rows the clone size is stated as once, few or many, or as a class when expanded; others skip it.

J: TRBJ1-1
D: TRBD1
V: TRBV5-4
size: .
CDR3: CASSQGTVGTEAFF
DNA: TGTGCCAGCAGCCAAGGGACAGTGGGCACTGAAGCTTTCTTT

J: TRBJ1-1
D: .
V: TRBV9
size: .
CDR3: CASSPGQMNTEAFF
DNA: TGTGCCAGCAGCCCCGGACAGATGAACACTGAAGCTTTCTTT

J: TRBJ2-3
D: TRBD1
V: TRBV10-3
size: .
CDR3: CAISGQGATDTQYF
DNA: TGTGCCATCAGTGGGCAGGGGGCCACAGATACGCAGTATTTT

J: TRBJ2-7
D: .
V: TRBV18
size: .
CDR3: CASSRSAAGNEQYF
DNA: TGTGCCAGCTCGCGCTCCGCAGCGGGCAACGAGCAGTACTTC

J: TRBJ1-6
D: TRBD1
V: TRBV19
size: few
CDR3: CASSITGGGRSPLHF
DNA: TGTGCCAGTAGTATAACAGGGGGCGGCCGGTCACCCCTCCACTTT

J: TRBJ1-1
D: .
V: TRBV6-5
size: .
CDR3: CASRPDPRAEAFF
DNA: TGTGCCAGCAGACCTGACCCCCGGGCTGAAGCTTTCTTT

J: TRBJ1-2
D: .
V: TRBV3-1/TRBV3-2
size: .
CDR3: CASSQDDRAVYGYTF
DNA: TGTGCCAGCAGCCAAGATGACAGAGCCGTCTATGGCTACACCTTC

J: TRBJ1-5
D: .
V: TRBV27
size: .
CDR3: CASSFGRSNQPQHF
DNA: TGTGCCAGCAGTTTTGGCAGGAGCAATCAGCCCCAGCATTTT

J: TRBJ2-6
D: .
V: TRBV5-1
size: .
CDR3: CASTFGSSGANVLTF
DNA: TGCGCCAGCACCTTTGGTAGTTCCGGGGCCAACGTCCTGACTTTC

J: TRBJ1-5
D: .
V: TRBV28
size: .
CDR3: CASSLPISGNQPQHF
DNA: TGTGCCAGCAGCTTACCTATTAGCGGTAATCAGCCCCAGCATTTT

J: TRBJ2-7
D: TRBD1
V: TRBV18
size: .
CDR3: CASSAGTGRREQYF
DNA: TGTGCCAGCTCAGCCGGGACAGGGCGGCGTGAGCAGTACTTC

J: TRBJ2-5
D: TRBD1
V: TRBV7-9
size: .
CDR3: CASSLPGQGGIETQYF
DNA: TGTGCCAGCAGCTTACCGGGACAGGGAGGGATCGAGACCCAGTACTTC

J: TRBJ2-3
D: .
V: TRBV7-6
size: .
CDR3: CASSLDEGITDTQYF
DNA: TGTGCCAGCAGCTTAGATGAGGGCATCACAGATACGCAGTATTTT

J: TRBJ1-3
D: .
V: TRBV5-1
size: .
CDR3: CASSLQQPGNTIYF
DNA: TGCGCCAGCAGTTTACAACAGCCTGGAAACACCATATATTTT

J: TRBJ1-2
D: .
V: TRBV12-3/TRBV12-4
size: once
CDR3: CASSPAADYGYTF
DNA: TGTGCCAGCAGTCCCGCGGCCGACTATGGCTACACCTTC

J: TRBJ1-1
D: .
V: TRBV10-3
size: .
CDR3: CAISGTLMNTEAFF
DNA: TGTGCCATCAGCGGAACACTAATGAACACTGAAGCTTTCTTT

J: TRBJ1-6
D: TRBD1
V: TRBV12-5
size: .
CDR3: CASGTKFRDSYNSPLHF
DNA: TGTGCTAGTGGTACTAAATTCCGGGACAGCTATAATTCACCCCTCCACTTT

J: TRBJ1-1
D: TRBD1
V: TRBV10-3
size: .
CDR3: CAISESAQGKAFF
DNA: TGTGCCATCAGTGAGTCGGCACAGGGGAAAGCTTTCTTT

J: TRBJ2-5
D: .
V: TRBV4-2
size: .
CDR3: CASSQDAGRRVGTQYF
DNA: TGTGCCAGCAGCCAAGATGCGGGGCGAAGGGTTGGGACCCAGTACTTC

J: TRBJ2-4
D: .
V: TRBV2
size: .
CDR3: CASSVDLTTKNIQYF
DNA: TGTGCCAGCAGCGTCGACCTTACTACTAAAAACATTCAGTACTTC

J: TRBJ2-7
D: .
V: TRBV28
size: .
CDR3: CASSLVGAAYEQYF
DNA: TGTGCCAGCAGTTTAGTGGGGGCCGCCTACGAGCAGTACTTC

J: TRBJ1-4
D: .
V: TRBV6-5
size: .
CDR3: CASSTGPANEKLFF
DNA: TGTGCCAGCAGTACAGGTCCGGCTAATGAAAAACTGTTTTTT

J: TRBJ1-5
D: .
V: TRBV27
size: few
CDR3: CASSPRDLAGNQPQHF
DNA: TGTGCCAGCAGTCCCCGGGACTTGGCTGGCAATCAGCCCCAGCATTTT

J: TRBJ2-3
D: TRBD1
V: TRBV27
size: .
CDR3: CASSLDRARDTQYF
DNA: TGTGCCAGCAGTTTGGACAGGGCTAGAGATACGCAGTATTTT

J: TRBJ1-5
D: .
V: TRBV7-9
size: .
CDR3: CASSFSGNIYSNQPQHF
DNA: TGTGCCAGCAGCTTCTCCGGGAACATTTATAGCAATCAGCCCCAGCATTTT

J: TRBJ1-5
D: .
V: TRBV4-1
size: .
CDR3: CASSQDPVNVQPQHF
DNA: TGCGCCAGCAGCCAAGATCCGGTTAACGTTCAGCCCCAGCATTTT

J: TRBJ1-1
D: TRBD1
V: TRBV28
size: .
CDR3: CASSSSGTANTEAFF
DNA: TGTGCCAGCAGTTCTTCCGGGACAGCCAATACTGAAGCTTTCTTT

J: TRBJ1-1
D: .
V: TRBV28
size: .
CDR3: CASSLDQATNTEAFF
DNA: TGTGCCAGCAGTTTAGACCAGGCCACGAACACTGAAGCTTTCTTT

J: TRBJ1-1
D: .
V: TRBV5-1
size: .
CDR3: CASSQSRNTEAFF
DNA: TGCGCCAGCAGCCAGTCACGAAACACTGAAGCTTTCTTT

J: TRBJ1-1
D: .
V: TRBV7-9
size: .
CDR3: CASSSQGTTPNTEAFF
DNA: TGTGCCAGCAGCTCCCAGGGGACAACCCCGAACACTGAAGCTTTCTTT

J: TRBJ2-5
D: TRBD1
V: TRBV28
size: .
CDR3: CASKTDRGLFGAQYF
DNA: TGTGCCAGCAAAACCGACAGGGGGCTATTTGGAGCCCAGTACTTC

J: TRBJ1-1
D: .
V: TRBV3-1/TRBV3-2
size: .
CDR3: CASSLSGGHGAFF
DNA: TGTGCCAGCAGCCTTTCCGGGGGGCACGGCGCTTTCTTT

J: TRBJ1-5
D: .
V: TRBV7-2
size: .
CDR3: CASSDNSNQPQHF
DNA: TGTGCCAGCAGCGACAATAGCAATCAGCCCCAGCATTTT

J: TRBJ1-1
D: .
V: TRBV5-1
size: .
CDR3: CASSPVGGRTEAFF
DNA: TGCGCCAGCAGCCCCGTTGGGGGGAGGACTGAAGCTTTCTTT

J: TRBJ2-7
D: TRBD2
V: TRBV5-1
size: .
CDR3: CASSTGLAGARQILSEQYF
DNA: TGCGCCAGCAGCACAGGACTAGCGGGGGCCCGACAGATTTTATCCGAGCAGTACTTC

J: TRBJ2-5
D: .
V: TRBV10-2
size: .
CDR3: CASYRGGETQYF
DNA: TGCGCCAGCTATAGGGGCGGAGAGACCCAGTACTTC

J: TRBJ2-7
D: .
V: TRBV4-1
size: .
CDR3: CASSQVTTRGTYEQYF
DNA: TGCGCCAGCAGCCAAGTAACGACAAGGGGAACCTACGAGCAGTACTTC

J: TRBJ1-4
D: .
V: TRBV20-1
size: .
CDR3: CSASEGQINEKLFF
DNA: TGCAGTGCTAGTGAAGGACAGATAAATGAAAAACTGTTTTTT